Sequencing of this TCR beta chain was carried out in a study of T cells after yellow fever vaccination. Deletions cut 1 base from V and 5 bases from J, with 15 bases between. Germline-derived CDR1 and CDR2 are LGHDT and YNNKEL (reference sequence). CDR3 length equals 16 residues. The study made its TCR cDNA through 5'RACE template switching. That step introduced a universal primer site along with UMIs. TCRdb reprocessed the 5' RACE reads with MiXCR, giving one entry per CDR3 protein. This sample has hundreds of thousands of distinct CDR3 sequences, with less than 15% found just once. The sample holds a few counts of this clonotype.

Specimen: PBMCs, collected on the day of the yellow fever booster vaccination. The receptor was derived from a man aged 25-45 years who received the YFV17D yellow fever vaccine. The chain recombines TRBV3-1 with TRBJ2-1; D is perhaps TRBD1 (5 bases). The CDR3 DNA follows: TGTGCCAGCAGCCAAGCAGGGATGCAACTCAACAATGAGCAGTTCTTC. It specifies CASSQAGMQLNNEQFF.